Each of the 3 T cell receptor beta chains below was sequenced from the same sample in a study of T-cell reconstitution after alpha-beta-depleted transplantation in children. Preparing the TCRbeta library involved the use of unique molecular identifiers. Each CDR3 protein is one row after TCRdb ran MiXCR on the PCR reads. The data hold 300,000 to 400,000 distinct CDR3 sequences, with 15% to 20% observed a single time. The source material was PBMCs, mostly from graft donor cells, sampled 360 days after TCRalphabeta/CD19-depleted stem cell transplant. The receptor set was obtained from a male patient aged 2-10 years who had a stem cell transplant for acute lymphoblastic leukemia, so the T cells may come from the graft donor.

The table lists this clonotype with a few counts. The CDR3 sequence is CASKRDVAIQYF. In DNA form, the CDR3 reads TGCGCCAGCAAGCGGGACGTCGCCATTCAGTACTTC. V gene TRBV5-1 combines with J gene TRBJ2-4; 7 bases fit TRBD2. Germline lookup yields CDR1 SGHRS and CDR2 YFSETQ. V was pared by 6 bases and J by 9 bases, with 6 bases of the junction left unmatched. This CDR3 spans 12 amino acids.

This clonotype has a handful of counts. The chain combines TRBV6-1 with TRBJ2-5; D may be TRBD1 or TRBD2 (5 bases each). The germline V and J ends were trimmed by 7 bases and 2 bases, with 14 bases remaining between them. The V gene's germline CDR1 is MNHNS and CDR2 SASEGT. The CDR3 is 14 residues long. In DNA form, the CDR3 reads TGTGCCAGCAATGGGGGTGGGCAGCAAGAGACCCAGTACTTC. Translation: CASNGGGQQETQYF.

The sample holds one count of this clonotype. V usage is TRBV27 and J usage is TRBJ1-2; D perhaps matches TRBD1 (5 bases). The CDR3 covers 13 residues. The germline V and J ends were trimmed by 5 bases and 4 bases, with 11 bases remaining between them. Looked up from germline, CDR1 is MNHEY and CDR2 is SMNVEV (reference sequence). The CDR3 loop reads CASSPQGLYGYTF. The CDR3 DNA reads TGTGCCAGCAGTCCTCAGGGCCTCTATGGCTACACCTTC.